This T cell receptor beta chain was captured in a study of prognosis after radiotherapy for stage I lung cancer. Notes on this clonotype: The antigen is undetermined.

The study, taken as a whole, reports: Usage of TRBV and TRBJ genes reportedly differed between metastatic and non-metastatic patients. In patients who developed distant metastases, Shannon entropy measured after stereotactic body radiation therapy was lower, and baseline Shannon entropy was not associated with metastases.

V trimming: 3 bases; J trimming: 0 bases; junction bases outside the gene matches: 10. Germline values: CDR1 KGHSH, CDR2 LQKENI. The CDR3 has 17 residues. Two-round multiplex PCR on genomic DNA was the method by which TCR beta CDR3 was amplified. Amplification during the initial PCR round employed primers specific to each TRBV and TRBJ gene. Universal primers primed the second round of PCR. Using its own MiXCR run on the multiplex PCR reads, TCRdb lists one record per CDR3 protein. This repertoire shows approximately 30,000 distinct CDR3 sequences, about 30% found once; its top ten account for roughly 34%.

The TCR sequence derives from a donor aged 50 or older with non-small cell lung cancer. The material was PBMCs, obtained before or after stereotactic body radiation therapy (not recorded which). The chain joins TRBV18 to TRBJ2-7; TRBD1 matches at 8 bases. The CDR3 DNA is TGTGCCAGCTCACCCCTCTTTCGGGACAGGAGCTCCTACGAGCAGTACTTC. Translating it yields CASSPLFRDRSSYEQYF.